The following is a T cell receptor beta chain sequence with its context. Its specificity is unknown. This specimen comes from a study of breast tumors, draining lymph nodes, adjacent tissues. Findings and caveats of the study: Tumor repertoires ranked between lymph nodes and nontumor tissue in diversity, with V and J gene preferences. Tumor T cell lymph node origin was a supported hypothesis, not proven. Most tumor T cells seemingly derive from lymph node, then expand in tumor.

TCRdb passed the multiplex PCR reads through MiXCR, listing each CDR3 protein once. This sample yields 150,000 to 200,000 distinct CDR3 sequences, of which roughly 30% are seen a single time; around 4.5% belongs to the top ten. Breast cancer patients provided tissue from their axillary draining lymph nodes. This TCR was recovered from a female donor with breast cancer. Some clones in this sample may be carry-over from other donors' samples. The sequenced sample was axillary lymph node tissue.

CDR3 coding DNA: TGTGCCAGCAGCGCTACCGACCCGGGATCTTGGGGCCTAGAGCAGTACTTC. It specifies CASSATDPGSWGLEQYF. The rearrangement joins TRBV6-1 to TRBJ2-7; the D gene could be TRBD1 or TRBD2 (5 bases each). The CDR3 is 17 amino acids. Germline V gene lookup returns CDR1 MNHNS and CDR2 SASEGT. Trimming left V 6 bases short and J 7 bases short, with 28 bases between.